The 21 T cell receptor beta chains in this list originate from one sample, sequenced in a study of cytomegalovirus exposure and HLA in healthy donors (dated by TCRdb to about 2017). Receptor amplification or capture employed the immunoSEQ multiplex PCR assay. TCRdb obtained this table from immuneACCESS and retained in-frame rearrangements with V and J assigned. These tables miss some clones; where compared with another copy, unresolved V genes account for less than half of the shortfall, and the remainder is unexplained. The sample table records some 60,000 clones; approximately 96% of these occur just once. The ten largest account for 0.9% to 1% of the sample. Sequencing input: PBMCs. These TCRs come from a man aged 18 to 29 in good health and CMV-seronegative.

This sequence joins TRBV7-9 and TRBJ2-5; maybe TRBD1 (6 bases). Germline V gene sequence: CDR1 SEHNR, CDR2 FQNEAQ (reference sequence). The length of the CDR3 is 15 residues. With 0 bases removed from V and 5 bases from J, the gap between germline ends came to 13 bases. This CDR3 reads CASSLAGNREETQYF. In DNA, the CDR3 is TGTGCCAGCAGCTTAGCGGGCAACAGGGAGGAGACCCAGTACTTC.

The V and J genes are TRBV4-1 and TRBJ1-2; the D is unclear. The CDR3 length is 17 residues. Between the trimmed V and J ends, which lost 1 base and 6 bases, there was a span of 21 bases. CDR1 is MGHRA, CDR2 YSYEKL, per germline. The CDR3 loop is CASSQGRSRGGGNGYTF. CDR3 coding DNA: TGCGCCAGCAGCCAAGGACGCAGTCGTGGAGGAGGGAATGGCTACACCTTC.

This chain connects TRBV14 to TRBJ2-7, with a possible D match to TRBD1 (5 bases). This CDR3 contains 15 residues. V lost 2 bases and J lost 4, with 15 bases in between. Germline V gene lookup returns CDR1 SGHDN and CDR2 FVKESK. The CDR3 spells CASSQRTSPIYEQYF. CDR3 in DNA: TGTGCCAGCAGCCAAAGGACAAGCCCCATTTACGAGCAGTACTTC.

The CDR3 is CASSPTIQGHGNQPQHF. The CDR3 DNA follows: TGTGCCAGCAGCCCGACTATTCAGGGGCATGGCAATCAGCCCCAGCATTTT. The rearrangement links TRBV4-2 to TRBJ1-5; the D gene is possibly TRBD1 (6 bases). The V end lost 4 bases, the J end lost 2 bases, and 18 bases lay between the germline ends. The germline V gene has CDR1 LGHNA and CDR2 YNFKEQ. CDR3 length equals 17 residues.

V usage is TRBV5-1 and J usage is TRBJ2-7, with D perhaps matching TRBD2 (5 bases). The CDR3 runs 12 residues. Trimming stripped 2 bases from V and 5 bases from J, with 8 bases between. The germline V gene encodes CDR1 SGHRS and CDR2 YFSETQ. The CDR3 DNA reads as TGCGCCAGCAGCTTCGTCGGGGACGAGCAGTACTTC. This encodes CASSFVGDEQYF.

The gene calls are TRBV9 and TRBJ2-7; 11 bases align to TRBD2. The CDR3 spans 18 residues. V trimming: 3 bases; J trimming: 3 bases; junction bases outside the gene matches: 14. The germline CDR1 and CDR2 sequences are SGDLS and YYNGEE. The CDR3 sequence is CASSGPGLAAGSDYEQYF. CDR3 DNA: TGTGCCAGCAGCGGACCGGGACTAGCGGCGGGGTCTGACTACGAGCAGTACTTC. The variable domain in full, with the rest retrieved from reference TRBV9 and TRBJ2-7, is DSGVTQTPKHLITATGQRVTLRCSPRSGDLSVYWYQQSLDQGLQFLIQYYNGEERAKGNILERFSAQQFPDLHSELNLSSLELGDSALYFCASSGPGLAAGSDYEQYFGPGTRLTVT.

This clone is a singleton in its sample. The V and J genes are TRBV4-1 and TRBJ2-7; 7 nucleotides align to TRBD1. CDR1 is MGHRA, CDR2 YSYEKL, per germline. V lost 1 base, J lost 0 bases, and 3 bases stayed unmatched. This CDR3 is built from 15 residues. The DNA for the CDR3 is TGCGCCAGCAGCCAAGGACAGGGAAGCTCCTACGAGCAGTACTTC. This sequence encodes CASSQGQGSSYEQYF.

The chain links TRBV2 to TRBJ2-3; D gene unclear. The CDR3 consists of 12 residues. Deletions cut 2 bases from V and 6 bases from J, with 6 bases between. The V gene's germline CDR1 is SNHLY and CDR2 FYNNEI. CDR3 amino acids: CASSEIIDTQYF. The CDR3 nucleotides are TGTGCCAGCAGTGAAATAATCGATACGCAGTATTTT.

The J gene is TRBJ1-3, the V gene TRBV2; D gene unclear. The V end was cut by 3 bases, the J end by 0 bases, with 3 bases between. This CDR3 has 13 residues. CDR1 is SNHLY and CDR2 is FYNNEI in the germline V gene. The DNA for the CDR3 is TGTGCCAGCAGTGACCACTCTGGAAACACCATATATTTT. Translated, it gives CASSDHSGNTIYF.

This sequence joins TRBV10-3 and TRBJ2-7, with TRBD1 as a possible D gene (5 bases). V lost 4 bases, J lost 0 bases, and 10 bases lay in between. CDR1 is ENHRY and CDR2 is SYGVKD in the germline V gene. This CDR3 comprises 14 residues. DNA for the CDR3: TGTGCCATCAGTGGTCAGGGCTTCTCCTACGAGCAGTACTTC. It encodes CAISGQGFSYEQYF.

This rearrangement joins TRBV18 to TRBJ2-5; no definite D call. This CDR3 spans 13 amino acids. Per the germline V gene, CDR1 is KGHSH and CDR2 is LQKENI. V shed 5 bases and J shed 5 bases, with 12 bases lying between them. The CDR3 loop is CASSVREVETQYF. Written as DNA, the CDR3 is TGTGCCAGCTCAGTGAGAGAGGTTGAGACCCAGTACTTC.

The V gene is TRBV11-2, the J gene TRBJ2-7; unclear D gene. Germline CDR1 reads SGHAT; CDR2 reads FQNNGV. This CDR3 comprises 11 residues. Between the trimmed V and J ends, which lost 1 base and 6 bases, there was a span of 4 bases. The CDR3 here is CASSLVLEQYF. CDR3 bases: TGTGCCAGCAGCTTAGTCCTCGAGCAGTACTTC.

The chain links TRBV10-3 to TRBJ2-7, with 12 bases lining up with TRBD2. V dropped 3 bases and J dropped 1; count of bases not matched to a gene: 10. The CDR3 contains 18 residues. In germline, CDR1 is ENHRY, CDR2 SYGVKD. The CDR3 is CAISDPSGRARRSYEQYF. CDR3 sequence (DNA): TGTGCCATCAGTGACCCTAGCGGGAGGGCCCGGAGGTCCTACGAGCAGTACTTC.

J is TRBJ2-1 and V is TRBV7-2; 8 nucleotides match TRBD2. The CDR3 is made up of 14 amino acids. Losses at the gene ends were 1 base for V and 7 bases for J; bases not matched to a gene: 3. Germline V CDR1 and CDR2: SGHTA, FQGNSA. The DNA of the CDR3 is TGTGCCAGCAGCTTAGGGGGGACTAGGAATGAGCAGTTCTTC. This sequence encodes CASSLGGTRNEQFF.

DNA of the CDR3: TGTGCCAGTTTCGGGACAGGGTTCTATGGCTACACCTTC. Translating gives CASFGTGFYGYTF. The V and J genes are TRBV19 and TRBJ1-2; 9 nucleotides line up with TRBD1. V shed 8 bases, J shed 4 bases, and the junction held 5 bases outside the gene matches. Germline CDR1 and CDR2: LNHDA and SQIVND (reference sequence). CDR3 length: 13 residues.

The genes are TRBV5-6 and TRBJ2-7; 7 bases align to TRBD2. The CDR3 covers 15 residues. V was pared by 0 bases and J by 1 base, with 4 bases of the junction left unmatched. Germline CDR1 is SGHDT and CDR2 is YYEEEE. This chain's CDR3 is CASSLVGGWSYEQYF. CDR3 sequence (DNA): TGTGCCAGCAGCTTGGTGGGGGGGTGGTCCTACGAGCAGTACTTC.

This chain joins TRBV19 and TRBJ1-4, with D uncertain. Germline-derived CDR1 and CDR2 are LNHDA and SQIVND (reference sequence). V lost 4 bases, J lost 0 bases, and 12 bases lay in between. There are 16 residues in the CDR3. CDR3 amino acids: CASSRQDGATNEKLFF. The CDR3 DNA reads TGTGCCAGTAGTAGGCAAGATGGAGCAACTAATGAAAAACTGTTTTTT.

The chain uses TRBV11-2 and TRBJ2-2, with TRBD1 matching 7 bases. There are 15 residues in the CDR3. Germline trimming cut 3 bases from V and 7 bases from J; bases unmatched to any gene: 8. The germline V gene has CDR1 SGHAT and CDR2 FQNNGV. Here the CDR3 reads CASSLSTGDFGELFF. Here the CDR3 DNA reads TGTGCCAGCAGCTTGTCTACAGGGGATTTCGGGGAGCTGTTTTTT.

The CDR3: CASSLQVGELFF. The CDR3 DNA sequence: TGTGCCAGCAGCCTCCAGGTCGGGGAGCTGTTTTTT. This chain uses TRBV5-6 with TRBJ2-2; D remains ambiguous. V was trimmed by 4 bases and J by 7 bases, leaving 8 bases between them. The CDR3 is 12 residues long. The germline CDR1 and CDR2 sequences are SGHDT and YYEEEE.

V usage is TRBV12-2 and J usage is TRBJ2-5; the D call TRBD2 from the table was never checked on the DNA. TRBV12-2 is given as a pseudogene. The CDR3 totals 13 residues. Written as DNA, the CDR3 is TGTGCAAGGCGGCGGGAGGGCCGGGAGACCCAGTACTTC. Protein: CARRREGRETQYF.

This chain links TRBV10-3 with TRBJ1-4, with 7 bases identical to TRBD1. V dropped 7 bases and J dropped 5; count of bases not matched to a gene: 4. CDR3 length: 13 residues. From germline, CDR1 is ENHRY and CDR2 SYGVKD. This CDR3 reads CAIKGQRNEKLFF. CDR3 sequence (DNA): TGTGCCATCAAGGGACAGAGAAATGAAAAACTGTTTTTT.